This is a list of T cell receptor beta chains from one sample in a study of CD8 T cells in ankylosing spondylitis. TCRdb ran MiXCR on the 5' RACE reads and lists one entry per CDR3 protein. The sample has about 480,000 distinct CDR3 sequences; 15% to 20% are singletons. The sample taken for sequencing was blood, either unsorted or a sorted T cell fraction (not recorded which). All receptors come from a male donor with ankylosing spondylitis. Both conserved end residues are part of each CDR3. A D gene is named only where the DNA matches it firmly. Only some rows state a clone size, as once, few, many or a class for expanded clones.

abundance: few; v_gene: TRBV2; len: 15; d_gene: TRBD1; j_gene: TRBJ2-3; CDR3aa: CASNPNTGATDTQYF; CDR3nt: TGTGCCAGCAACCCCAACACAGGGGCCACAGATACGCAGTATTTT
abundance: NA; v_gene: TRBV29-1; len: 14; d_gene: TRBD2; j_gene: TRBJ2-7; CDR3aa: CSVVFSGNTYEQYF; CDR3nt: TGCAGCGTTGTATTTAGCGGGAATACCTACGAGCAGTACTTC
abundance: few; v_gene: TRBV29-1; len: 13; d_gene: NA; j_gene: TRBJ1-1; CDR3aa: CSARTDLGSEAFF; CDR3nt: TGCAGCGCTCGGACAGATCTCGGCTCTGAAGCTTTCTTT
abundance: few; v_gene: TRBV11-2; len: 15; d_gene: TRBD1; j_gene: TRBJ1-2; CDR3aa: CASSDYRGLGDGYTF; CDR3nt: TGTGCCAGCAGCGACTACAGGGGGCTGGGAGATGGCTACACCTTC
abundance: few; v_gene: TRBV6-5; len: 15; d_gene: TRBD1; j_gene: TRBJ1-5; CDR3aa: CASSYQKGANQPQHF; CDR3nt: TGTGCCAGCAGTTACCAGAAGGGGGCAAATCAGCCCCAGCATTTT
abundance: NA; v_gene: TRBV11-1; len: 13; d_gene: NA; j_gene: TRBJ2-3; CDR3aa: CASSFQGKDTQYF; CDR3nt: TGTGCCAGCAGCTTCCAGGGAAAAGATACGCAGTATTTT
abundance: many; v_gene: TRBV11-1; len: 14; d_gene: NA; j_gene: TRBJ2-3; CDR3aa: CASSLAGNTDTQYF; CDR3nt: TGTGCCAGCAGCTTAGCGGGAAACACAGATACGCAGTATTTT
abundance: few; v_gene: TRBV10-3; len: 16; d_gene: TRBD2; j_gene: TRBJ2-5; CDR3aa: CAISATSGSQGETQYF; CDR3nt: TGTGCCATCAGTGCGACTAGCGGGAGTCAGGGCGAGACCCAGTACTTC
abundance: many; v_gene: TRBV24-1; len: 15; d_gene: TRBD1; j_gene: TRBJ1-2; CDR3aa: CATSGPGQGAYGYTF; CDR3nt: TGTGCCACCAGTGGCCCCGGACAGGGGGCATATGGCTACACCTTC
abundance: NA; v_gene: TRBV20-1; len: 16; d_gene: NA; j_gene: TRBJ2-3; CDR3aa: CSATGRTGHNTDTQYF; CDR3nt: TGCAGTGCAACAGGAAGAACGGGACACAACACAGATACGCAGTATTTT
abundance: many; v_gene: TRBV12-3/TRBV12-4; len: 15; d_gene: NA; j_gene: TRBJ2-5; CDR3aa: CASSLRVGSQETQYF; CDR3nt: TGTGCCAGCAGTTTGAGGGTCGGGAGCCAAGAGACCCAGTACTTC
abundance: NA; v_gene: TRBV3-1; len: 14; d_gene: TRBD2; j_gene: TRBJ2-2; CDR3aa: CASSRTSRSGELFF; CDR3nt: TGTGCCAGCAGTCGGACTAGTAGGTCCGGGGAGCTGTTTTTT